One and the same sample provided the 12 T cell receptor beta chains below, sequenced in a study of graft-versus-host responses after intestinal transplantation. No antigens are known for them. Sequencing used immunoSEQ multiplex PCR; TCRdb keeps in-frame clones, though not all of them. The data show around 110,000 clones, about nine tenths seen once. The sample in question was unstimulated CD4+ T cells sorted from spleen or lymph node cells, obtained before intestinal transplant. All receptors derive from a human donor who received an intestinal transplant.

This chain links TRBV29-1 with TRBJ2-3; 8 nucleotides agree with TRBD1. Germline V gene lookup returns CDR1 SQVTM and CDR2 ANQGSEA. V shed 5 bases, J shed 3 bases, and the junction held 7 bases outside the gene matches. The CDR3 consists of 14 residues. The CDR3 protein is CSVSRQGRTDTQYF. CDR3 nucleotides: TGCAGCGTTTCCAGACAGGGGAGGACAGATACGCAGTATTTT.

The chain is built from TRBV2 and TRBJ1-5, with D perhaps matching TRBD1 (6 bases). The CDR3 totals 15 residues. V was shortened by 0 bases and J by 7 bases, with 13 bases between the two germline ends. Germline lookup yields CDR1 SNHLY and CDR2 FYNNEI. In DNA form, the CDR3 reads TGTGCCAGCAGTGAAGCACGGGGGGCTTGGCAGCCCCAGCATTTT. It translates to CASSEARGAWQPQHF.

The CDR3 DNA sequence: TGTGCCACCCCACACCGGGACAGGGGGAATGAGCAGTTCTTC. Encoded protein: CATPHRDRGNEQFF. The gene calls are TRBV9 and TRBJ2-1; 11 bases are shared with TRBD1. After removal of 9 bases from V and 7 bases from J, the junction contained 9 bases not matched to a gene. The CDR3 is 14 residues long. From germline, CDR1 is SGDLS and CDR2 YYNGEE. Filled out from reference TRBV9 and TRBJ2-1, the complete variable domain reads DSGVTQTPKHLITATGQRVTLRCSPRSGDLSVYWYQQSLDQGLQFLIQYYNGEERAKGNILERFSAQQFPDLHSELNLSSLELGDSALYFCATPHRDRGNEQFFGPGTRLTVL.

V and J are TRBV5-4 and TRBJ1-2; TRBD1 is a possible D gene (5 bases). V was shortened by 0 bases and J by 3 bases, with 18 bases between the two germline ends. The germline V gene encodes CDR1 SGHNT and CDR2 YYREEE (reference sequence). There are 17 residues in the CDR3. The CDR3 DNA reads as TGTGCCAGCAGCTTGGAAGGGGTACCGACCGATTACTATGGCTACACCTTC. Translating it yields CASSLEGVPTDYYGYTF. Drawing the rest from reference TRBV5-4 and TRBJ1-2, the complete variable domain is ETGVTQSPTHLIKTRGQQVTLRCSSQSGHNTVSWYQQALGQGPQFIFQYYREEENGRGNFPPRFSGLQFPNYSSELNVNALELDDSALYLCASSLEGVPTDYYGYTFGSGTRLTVV.

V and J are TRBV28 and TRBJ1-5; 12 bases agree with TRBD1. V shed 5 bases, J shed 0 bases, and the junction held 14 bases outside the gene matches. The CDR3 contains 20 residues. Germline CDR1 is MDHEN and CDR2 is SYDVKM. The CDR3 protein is CASSPPGQGAFGYSNQPQHF. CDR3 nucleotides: TGTGCCAGCAGTCCTCCGGGACAGGGGGCTTTTGGTTATAGCAATCAGCCCCAGCATTTT.

This chain's CDR3 is CASSVPGLAGGYEQFF. The DNA of the CDR3 is TGTGCCAGCAGCGTACCGGGACTAGCGGGGGGGTATGAGCAGTTCTTC. J is TRBJ2-1 and V is TRBV7-2; TRBD2 matches 16 bases. In germline, CDR1 is SGHTA, CDR2 FQGNSA. Germline trimming cut 5 bases from V and 8 bases from J; bases unmatched to any gene: 6. The CDR3 is 16 residues long.

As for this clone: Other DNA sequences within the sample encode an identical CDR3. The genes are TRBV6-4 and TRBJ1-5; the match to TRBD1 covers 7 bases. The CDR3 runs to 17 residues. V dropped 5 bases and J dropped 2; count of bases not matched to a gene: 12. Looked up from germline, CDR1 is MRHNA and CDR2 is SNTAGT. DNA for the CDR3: TGTGCCAGCAGTTACGCGGACAGGCCCGATTGCAATCAGCCCCAGCATTTT. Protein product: CASSYADRPDCNQPQHF.

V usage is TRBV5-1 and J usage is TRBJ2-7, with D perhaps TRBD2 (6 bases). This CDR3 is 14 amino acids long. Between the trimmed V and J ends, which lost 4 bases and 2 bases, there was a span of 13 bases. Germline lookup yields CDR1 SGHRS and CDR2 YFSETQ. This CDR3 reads CASSHGTSAYEQYF. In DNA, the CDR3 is TGCGCCAGCAGCCACGGGACTTCCGCCTACGAGCAGTACTTC.

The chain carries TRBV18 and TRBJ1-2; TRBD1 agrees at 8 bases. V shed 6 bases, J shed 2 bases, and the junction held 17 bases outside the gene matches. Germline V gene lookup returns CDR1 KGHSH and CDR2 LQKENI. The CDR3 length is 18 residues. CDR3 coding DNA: TGTGCCAGCTCCCGAAAGGGACAGGAATATGGATGGAACTATGGCTACACCTTC. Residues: CASSRKGQEYGWNYGYTF.

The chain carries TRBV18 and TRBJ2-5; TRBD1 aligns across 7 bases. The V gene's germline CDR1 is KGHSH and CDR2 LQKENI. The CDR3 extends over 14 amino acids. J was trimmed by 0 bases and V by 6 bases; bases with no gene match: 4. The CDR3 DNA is TGTGCCAGCTCGTCGCAGGGGGACCAAGAGACCCAGTACTTC. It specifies CASSSQGDQETQYF.

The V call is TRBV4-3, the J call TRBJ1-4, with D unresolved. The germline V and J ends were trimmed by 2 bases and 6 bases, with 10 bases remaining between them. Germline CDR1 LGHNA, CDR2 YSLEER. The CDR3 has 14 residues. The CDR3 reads CASSQRQADEKLFF. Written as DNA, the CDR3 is TGCGCCAGCAGCCAACGGCAGGCAGATGAAAAACTGTTTTTT.

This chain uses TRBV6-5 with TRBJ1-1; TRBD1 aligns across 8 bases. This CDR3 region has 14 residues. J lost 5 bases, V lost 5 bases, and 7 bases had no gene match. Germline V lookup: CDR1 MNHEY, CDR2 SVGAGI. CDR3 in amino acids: CASSGQGRSTEAFF. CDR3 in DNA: TGTGCCAGCAGTGGACAGGGAAGGAGTACTGAAGCTTTCTTT.